The clone carrying this T cell receptor (beta chain) was seen a single time. Its antigen is undetermined. This CDR3 spans 16 amino acids. Germline-derived CDR1 and CDR2 are SGHTA and FQGNSA. V dropped 5 bases and J dropped 0; count of bases not matched to a gene: 7. The data were produced by immunoSEQ multiplex PCR, yet TCRdb's version contains in-frame clones alone and is incomplete. The profile shows roughly 130,000 clones, about nine tenths of them singletons. These data belong to a study of T cell responses to AZD1222 COVID-19 vaccine. Study outcomes and limitations: Possibly, clonal diversity was underestimated; donors were largely white British and included more females.

The sample was peripheral blood, taken on day 0 of MenACWY control vaccination. The TCR sequence derives from an adult in good health. The chain links TRBV7-2 to TRBJ2-4; TRBD1 matches 7 bases. The CDR3 spells CASSPQGLIAKNIQYF. The DNA for the CDR3 is TGTGCCAGCAGCCCACAGGGGCTTATAGCCAAAAACATTCAGTACTTC.